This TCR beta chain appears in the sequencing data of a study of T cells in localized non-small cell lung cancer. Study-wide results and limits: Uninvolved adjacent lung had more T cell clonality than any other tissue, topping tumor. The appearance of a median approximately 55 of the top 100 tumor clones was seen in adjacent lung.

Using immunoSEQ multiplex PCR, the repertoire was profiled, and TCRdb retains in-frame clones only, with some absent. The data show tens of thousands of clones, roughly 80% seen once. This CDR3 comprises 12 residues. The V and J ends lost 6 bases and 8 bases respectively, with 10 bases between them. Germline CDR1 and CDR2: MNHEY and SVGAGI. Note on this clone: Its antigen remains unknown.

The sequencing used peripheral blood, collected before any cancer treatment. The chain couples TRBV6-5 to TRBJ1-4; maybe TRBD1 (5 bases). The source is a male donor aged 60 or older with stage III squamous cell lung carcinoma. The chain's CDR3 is CASRRGTEKLFF. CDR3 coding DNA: TGTGCCAGCAGGCGGGGGACCGAAAAACTGTTTTTT.